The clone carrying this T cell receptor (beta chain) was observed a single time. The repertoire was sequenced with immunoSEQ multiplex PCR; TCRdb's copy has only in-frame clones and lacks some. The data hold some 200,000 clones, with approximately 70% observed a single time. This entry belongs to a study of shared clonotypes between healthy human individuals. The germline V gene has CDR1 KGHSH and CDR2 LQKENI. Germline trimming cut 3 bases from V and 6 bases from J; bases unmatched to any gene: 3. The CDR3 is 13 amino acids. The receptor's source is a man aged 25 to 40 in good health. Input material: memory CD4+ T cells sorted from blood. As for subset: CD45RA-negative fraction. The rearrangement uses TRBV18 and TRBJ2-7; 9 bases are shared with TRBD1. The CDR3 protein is CASSPKDRGEQYF. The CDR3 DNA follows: TGTGCCAGCTCACCGAAGGACAGGGGCGAGCAGTACTTC.